The entry that follows covers one T cell receptor (beta chain) sequence. Its antigen is not known. TCRdb's copy holds only in-frame clones and misses some; the assay was immunoSEQ multiplex PCR. This sample has approximately 110,000 clones, with around 94% found just once. The entry originates in a study of T cell responses to AZD1222 COVID-19 vaccine. Findings and limits, study-wide: Dominant at 160-218 and 743-854, vaccine-associated CD4 TCRs also spanned spike. Donors were largely white British and mainly female; clonal diversity was possibly underestimated. At study baseline, merely six AZD1222 recipients were seropositive. Close to half of spike-specific TCRs reportedly recognize unmutated variant regions.

The V gene's germline CDR1 is LGHNA and CDR2 YSLEER. CDR3 length: 13 amino acids. The junction had 3 bases not matched to a gene; V was cut back by 0 bases and J by 10 bases. The sample in question was peripheral blood, obtained on day 0 of AZD1222 vaccination. The sequence was obtained from an adult in good health. The rearrangement uses TRBV4-3 and TRBJ2-1, with TRBD1 identical over 7 bases. CDR3 region: CASSQDRQGEQFF. In nucleotides, the CDR3 is TGCGCCAGCAGCCAAGATCGACAGGGAGAGCAGTTCTTC.